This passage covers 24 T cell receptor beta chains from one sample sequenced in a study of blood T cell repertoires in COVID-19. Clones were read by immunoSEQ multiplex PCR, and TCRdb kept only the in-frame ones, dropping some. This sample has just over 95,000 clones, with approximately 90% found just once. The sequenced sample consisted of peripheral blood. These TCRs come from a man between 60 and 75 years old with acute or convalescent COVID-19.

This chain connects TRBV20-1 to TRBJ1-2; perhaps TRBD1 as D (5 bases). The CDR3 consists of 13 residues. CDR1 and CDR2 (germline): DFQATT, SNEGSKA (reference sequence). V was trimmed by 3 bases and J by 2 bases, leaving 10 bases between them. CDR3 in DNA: TGCAGTGCTAGTCCAGACAGCAACTATGGCTACACCTTC. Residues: CSASPDSNYGYTF.

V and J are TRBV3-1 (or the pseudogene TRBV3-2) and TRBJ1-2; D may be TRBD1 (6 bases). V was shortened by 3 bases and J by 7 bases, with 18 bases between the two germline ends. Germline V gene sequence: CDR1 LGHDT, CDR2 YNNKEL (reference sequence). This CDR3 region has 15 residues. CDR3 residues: CASSQLGGRGSGYTF. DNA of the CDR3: TGTGCCAGCAGCCAGCTCGGGGGGAGGGGGTCTGGCTACACCTTC.

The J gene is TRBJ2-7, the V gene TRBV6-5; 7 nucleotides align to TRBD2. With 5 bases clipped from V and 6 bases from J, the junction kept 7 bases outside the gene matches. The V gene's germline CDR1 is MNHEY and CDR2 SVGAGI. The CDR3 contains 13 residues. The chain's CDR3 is CASSPRRGFEQYF. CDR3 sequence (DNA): TGTGCCAGCAGTCCCAGGCGGGGGTTCGAGCAGTACTTC.

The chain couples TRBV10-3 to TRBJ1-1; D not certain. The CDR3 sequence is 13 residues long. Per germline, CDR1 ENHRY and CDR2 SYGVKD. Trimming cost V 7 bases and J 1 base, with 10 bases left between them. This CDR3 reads CAIKAAANTEAFF. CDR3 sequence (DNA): TGTGCCATCAAGGCGGCCGCGAACACTGAAGCTTTCTTT.

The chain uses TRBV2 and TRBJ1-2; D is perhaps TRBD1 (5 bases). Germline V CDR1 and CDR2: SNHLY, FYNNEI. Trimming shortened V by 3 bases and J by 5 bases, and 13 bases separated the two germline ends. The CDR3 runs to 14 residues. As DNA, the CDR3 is TGTGCCAGCAGTGATTCAGGGCTTGGGTATGGCTACACCTTC. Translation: CASSDSGLGYGYTF.

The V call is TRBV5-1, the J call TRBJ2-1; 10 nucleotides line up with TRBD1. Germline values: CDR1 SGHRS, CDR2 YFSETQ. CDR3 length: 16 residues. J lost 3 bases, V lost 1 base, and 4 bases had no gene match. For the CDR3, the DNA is TGCGCCAGCAGCTTGTTAGGACAGGGGGGCTACAATGAGCAGTTCTTC. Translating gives CASSLLGQGGYNEQFF.

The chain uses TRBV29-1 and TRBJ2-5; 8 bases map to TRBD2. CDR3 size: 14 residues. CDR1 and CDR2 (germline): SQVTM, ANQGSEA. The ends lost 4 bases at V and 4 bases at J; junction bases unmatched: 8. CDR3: CSVAELGGGETQYF. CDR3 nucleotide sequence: TGCAGCGTTGCCGAACTCGGGGGGGGAGAGACCCAGTACTTC.

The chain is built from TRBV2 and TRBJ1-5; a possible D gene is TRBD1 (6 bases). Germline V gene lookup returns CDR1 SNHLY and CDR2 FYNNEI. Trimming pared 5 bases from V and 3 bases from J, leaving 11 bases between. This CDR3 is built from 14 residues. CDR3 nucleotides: TGTGCCAGCAGTCCCGGACAGCACAATCAGCCCCAGCATTTT. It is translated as CASSPGQHNQPQHF.

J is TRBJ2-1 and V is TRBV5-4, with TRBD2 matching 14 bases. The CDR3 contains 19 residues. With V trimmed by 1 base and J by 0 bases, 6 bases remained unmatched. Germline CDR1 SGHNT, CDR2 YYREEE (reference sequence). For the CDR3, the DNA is TGTGCCAGCAGCTTGACGACTAGCGGGGGGGCCTACTCCTACAATGAGCAGTTCTTC. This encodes CASSLTTSGGAYSYNEQFF.

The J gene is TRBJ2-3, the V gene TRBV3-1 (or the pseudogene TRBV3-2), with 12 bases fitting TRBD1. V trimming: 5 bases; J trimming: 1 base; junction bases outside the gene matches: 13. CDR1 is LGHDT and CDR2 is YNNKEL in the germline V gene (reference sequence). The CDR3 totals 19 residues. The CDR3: CASSTGTGGIRPGTDTQYF. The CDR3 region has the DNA TGTGCCAGCAGCACCGGGACAGGGGGCATTCGACCTGGCACAGATACGCAGTATTTT.

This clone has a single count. CDR3 coding DNA: TGTGCCAGCAGTGAGGGACAGACCTTCTATGGCTACACCTTC. Encoded protein: CASSEGQTFYGYTF. This sequence joins TRBV25-1 and TRBJ1-2; TRBD1 matches at 7 bases. CDR3 length: 14 residues. V was clipped by 3 bases and J by 4 bases; unmatched bases: 5. Germline values: CDR1 MGHDK, CDR2 SYGVNS.

This CDR3 is CASSLSPDGEQFF. In nucleotides, the CDR3 is TGTGCCAGCAGTTTATCGCCTGACGGGGAGCAGTTCTTC. The chain combines TRBV12-3 or TRBV12-4 with TRBJ2-1; D is undetermined. V was shortened by 2 bases and J by 10 bases, with 12 bases between the two germline ends. This CDR3 has 13 residues.

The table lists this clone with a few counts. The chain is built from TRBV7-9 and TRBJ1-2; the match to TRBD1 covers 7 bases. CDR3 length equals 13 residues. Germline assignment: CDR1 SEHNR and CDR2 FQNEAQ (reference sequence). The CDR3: CVSPGGISYGYTF. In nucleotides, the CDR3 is TGTGTTTCACCAGGGGGAATCTCCTATGGCTACACCTTC.

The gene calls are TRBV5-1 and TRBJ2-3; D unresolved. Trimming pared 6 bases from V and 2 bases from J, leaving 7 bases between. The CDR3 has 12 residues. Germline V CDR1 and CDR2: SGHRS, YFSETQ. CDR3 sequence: CASILLTDTQYF. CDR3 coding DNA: TGCGCCAGCATTTTACTCACAGATACGCAGTATTTT.

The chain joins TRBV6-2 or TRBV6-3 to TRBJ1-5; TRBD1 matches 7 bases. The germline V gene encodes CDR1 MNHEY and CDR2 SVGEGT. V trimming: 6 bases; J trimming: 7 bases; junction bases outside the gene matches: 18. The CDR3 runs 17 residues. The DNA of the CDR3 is TGTGCCAGCAGCTCCCTGGTAGCAGGGGGTTCTAACCAGCCCCAGCATTTT. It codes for CASSSLVAGGSNQPQHF.

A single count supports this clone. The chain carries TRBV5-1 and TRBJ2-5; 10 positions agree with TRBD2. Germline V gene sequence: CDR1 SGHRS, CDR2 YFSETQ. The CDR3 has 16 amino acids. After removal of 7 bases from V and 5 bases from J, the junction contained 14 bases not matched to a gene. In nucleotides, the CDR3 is TGCGCCAGCCAATACACTTCTAGCGGGGGTTTTGAGACCCAGTACTTC. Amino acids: CASQYTSSGGFETQYF.

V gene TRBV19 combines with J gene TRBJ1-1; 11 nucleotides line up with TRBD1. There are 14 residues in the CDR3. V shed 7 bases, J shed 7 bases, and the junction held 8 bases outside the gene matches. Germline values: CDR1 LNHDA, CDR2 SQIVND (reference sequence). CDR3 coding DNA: TGTGCCAGTACCAAGGACAGGGGGCTAAGTGAAGCTTTCTTT. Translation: CASTKDRGLSEAFF.

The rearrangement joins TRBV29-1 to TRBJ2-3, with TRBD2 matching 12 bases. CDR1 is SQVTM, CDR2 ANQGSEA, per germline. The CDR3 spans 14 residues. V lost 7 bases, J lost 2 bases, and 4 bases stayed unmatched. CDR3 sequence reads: CSGGTSGYTDTQYF. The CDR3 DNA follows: TGCAGCGGGGGGACTAGCGGGTACACAGATACGCAGTATTTT.

The CDR3 DNA is TGTGCCAGCAGGGCTTTAATGAACACTGAAGCTTTCTTT. It specifies CASRALMNTEAFF. The chain employs TRBV11-2 and TRBJ1-1; unclear D gene. V gave up 6 bases and J gave up 0 bases, with 8 bases separating them. CDR1 is SGHAT and CDR2 is FQNNGV in the germline V gene. The CDR3 is 13 residues long.

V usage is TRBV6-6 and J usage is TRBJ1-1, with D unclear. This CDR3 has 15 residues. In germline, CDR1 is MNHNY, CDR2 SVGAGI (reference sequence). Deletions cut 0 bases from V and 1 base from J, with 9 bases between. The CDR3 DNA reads TGTGCCAGCAGTTACTCGCGGGATCCGAACACTGAAGCTTTCTTT. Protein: CASSYSRDPNTEAFF.

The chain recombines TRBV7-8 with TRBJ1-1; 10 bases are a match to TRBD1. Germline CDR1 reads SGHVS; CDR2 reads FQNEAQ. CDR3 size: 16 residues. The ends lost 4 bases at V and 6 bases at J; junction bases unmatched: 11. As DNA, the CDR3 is TGTGCCAGCAGCTCTGGGCGACAGGGGGCTTACGCTGAAGCTTTCTTT. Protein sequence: CASSSGRQGAYAEAFF.

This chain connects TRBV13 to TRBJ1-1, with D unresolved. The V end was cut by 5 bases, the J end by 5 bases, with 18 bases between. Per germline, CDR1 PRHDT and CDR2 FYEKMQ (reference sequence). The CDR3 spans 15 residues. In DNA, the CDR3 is TGTGCCAGCAGCCTCCTGACTGGGTTGAGAACTGAAGCTTTCTTT. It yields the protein CASSLLTGLRTEAFF.

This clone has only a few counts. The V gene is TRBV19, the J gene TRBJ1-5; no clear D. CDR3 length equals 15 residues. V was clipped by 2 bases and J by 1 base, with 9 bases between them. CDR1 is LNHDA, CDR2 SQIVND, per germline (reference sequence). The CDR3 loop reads CASSIWQMSNQPQHF. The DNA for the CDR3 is TGTGCCAGTAGTATATGGCAGATGAGCAATCAGCCCCAGCATTTT.

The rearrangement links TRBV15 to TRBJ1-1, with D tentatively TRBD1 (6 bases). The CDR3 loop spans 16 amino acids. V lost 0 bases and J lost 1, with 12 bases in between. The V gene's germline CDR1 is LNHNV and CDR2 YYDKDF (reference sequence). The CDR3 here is CATSRDAGTTNTEAFF. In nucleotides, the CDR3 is TGTGCCACCAGCAGAGATGCCGGGACAACGAACACTGAAGCTTTCTTT. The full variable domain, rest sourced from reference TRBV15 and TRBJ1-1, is DAMVIQNPRYQVTQFGKPVTLSCSQTLNHNVMYWYQQKSSQAPKLLFHYYDKDFNNEADTPDNFQSRRPNTSFCFLDIRSPGLGDTAMYLCATSRDAGTTNTEAFFGQGTRLTVV.